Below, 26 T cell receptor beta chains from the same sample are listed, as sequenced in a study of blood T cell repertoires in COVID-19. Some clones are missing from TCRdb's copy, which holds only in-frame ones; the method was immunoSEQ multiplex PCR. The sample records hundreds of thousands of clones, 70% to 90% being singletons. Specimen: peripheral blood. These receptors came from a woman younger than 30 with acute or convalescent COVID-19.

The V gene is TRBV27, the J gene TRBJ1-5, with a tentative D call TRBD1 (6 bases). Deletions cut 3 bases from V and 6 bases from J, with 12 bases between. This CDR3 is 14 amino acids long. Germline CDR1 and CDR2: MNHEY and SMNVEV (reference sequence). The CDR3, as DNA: TGTGCCAGCAGTTTTCCAGGGGAGTTTCAGCCCCAGCATTTT. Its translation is CASSFPGEFQPQHF.

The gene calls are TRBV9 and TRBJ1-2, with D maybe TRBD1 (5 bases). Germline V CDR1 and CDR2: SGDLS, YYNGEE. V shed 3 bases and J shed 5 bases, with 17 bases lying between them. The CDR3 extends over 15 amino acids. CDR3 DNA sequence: TGTGCCAGCAGCGGCGACAGTGGGTCGCGGTATGGCTACACCTTC. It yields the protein CASSGDSGSRYGYTF.

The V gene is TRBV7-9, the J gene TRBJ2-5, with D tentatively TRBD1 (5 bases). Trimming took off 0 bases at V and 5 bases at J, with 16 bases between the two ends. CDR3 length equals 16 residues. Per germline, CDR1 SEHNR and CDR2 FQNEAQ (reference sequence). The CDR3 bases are TGTGCCAGCAGCTTAGCCCCAAGGGGCAGGGCGGAGACCCAGTACTTC. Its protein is CASSLAPRGRAETQYF.

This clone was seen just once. The CDR3 loop reads CASSQAAGARVDYGYTF. In nucleotides, the CDR3 is TGCGCCAGCAGCCAAGCGGCGGGGGCGCGGGTTGACTATGGCTACACCTTC. V is TRBV4-3 and J is TRBJ1-2; tentatively, D is TRBD1 (6 bases). Trimming pared 1 base from V and 3 bases from J, leaving 18 bases between. Germline V CDR1 and CDR2: LGHNA, YSLEER. CDR3 length: 17 amino acids.

The CDR3 DNA reads TGTGCCAGCAGTTTTCCAGGAGGAGAGACCCAGTACTTC. This encodes CASSFPGGETQYF. The rearrangement links TRBV12-3 or TRBV12-4 to TRBJ2-5, with a tentative D call TRBD2 (5 bases). The V and J ends lost 3 bases and 4 bases respectively, with 9 bases between them. The CDR3 sequence is 13 residues long.

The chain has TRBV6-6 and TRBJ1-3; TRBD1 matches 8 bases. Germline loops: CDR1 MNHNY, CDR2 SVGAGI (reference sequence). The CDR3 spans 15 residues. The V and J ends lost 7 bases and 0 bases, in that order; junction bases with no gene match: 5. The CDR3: CASKMTGDSGNTIYF. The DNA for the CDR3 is TGTGCCAGCAAGATGACAGGGGACTCTGGAAACACCATATATTTT.

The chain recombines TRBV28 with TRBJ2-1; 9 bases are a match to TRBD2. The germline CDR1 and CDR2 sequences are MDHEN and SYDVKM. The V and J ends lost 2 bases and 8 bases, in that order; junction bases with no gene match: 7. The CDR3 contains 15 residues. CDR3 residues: CASSLAGGPTHEQFF. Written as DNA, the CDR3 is TGTGCCAGCAGTTTAGCGGGGGGGCCGACCCATGAGCAGTTCTTC.

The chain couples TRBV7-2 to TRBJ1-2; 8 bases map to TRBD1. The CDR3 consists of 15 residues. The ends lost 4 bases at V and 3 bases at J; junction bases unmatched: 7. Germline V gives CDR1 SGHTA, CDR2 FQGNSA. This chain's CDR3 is CASSSDRGLHYGYTF. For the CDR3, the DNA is TGTGCCAGCAGCTCCGACAGGGGCCTACACTATGGCTACACCTTC.

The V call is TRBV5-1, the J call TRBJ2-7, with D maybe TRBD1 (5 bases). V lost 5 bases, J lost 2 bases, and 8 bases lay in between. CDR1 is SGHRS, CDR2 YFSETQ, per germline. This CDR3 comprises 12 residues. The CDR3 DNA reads TGCGCCAGCAGACAGGTCCCCTACGAGCAGTACTTC. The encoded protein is CASRQVPYEQYF.

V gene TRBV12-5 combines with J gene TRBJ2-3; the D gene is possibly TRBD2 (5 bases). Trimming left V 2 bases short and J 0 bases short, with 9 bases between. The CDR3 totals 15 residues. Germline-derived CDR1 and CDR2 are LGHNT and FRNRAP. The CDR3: CASGLTPGSTDTQYF. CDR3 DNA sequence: TGTGCTAGTGGTTTGACCCCGGGGAGCACAGATACGCAGTATTTT.

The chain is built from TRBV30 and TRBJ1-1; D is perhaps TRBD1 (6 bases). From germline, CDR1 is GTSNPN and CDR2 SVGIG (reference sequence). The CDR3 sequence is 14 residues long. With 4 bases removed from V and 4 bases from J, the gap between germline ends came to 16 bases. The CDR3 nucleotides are TGTGCCTGGAATGGGGGCATGCAGGTCACTGAAGCTTTCTTT. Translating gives CAWNGGMQVTEAFF.

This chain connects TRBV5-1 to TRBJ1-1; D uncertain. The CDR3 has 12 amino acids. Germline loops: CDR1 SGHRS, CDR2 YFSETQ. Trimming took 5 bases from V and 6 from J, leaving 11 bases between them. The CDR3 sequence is CASRGSRAEAFF. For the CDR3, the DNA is TGCGCCAGCAGGGGTTCTCGGGCTGAAGCTTTCTTT.

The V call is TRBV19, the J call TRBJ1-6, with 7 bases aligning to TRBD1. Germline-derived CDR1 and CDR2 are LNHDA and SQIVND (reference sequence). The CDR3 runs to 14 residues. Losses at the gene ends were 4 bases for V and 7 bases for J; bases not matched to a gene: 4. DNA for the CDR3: TGTGCCAGTAGTAGACAGGGAGGCAATTCACCCCTCCACTTT. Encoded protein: CASSRQGGNSPLHF.

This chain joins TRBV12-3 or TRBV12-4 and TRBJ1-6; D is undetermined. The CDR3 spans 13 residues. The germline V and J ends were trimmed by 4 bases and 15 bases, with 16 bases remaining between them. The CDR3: CASSSANSLFLHF. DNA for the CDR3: TGTGCCAGCAGTTCCGCGAATTCACTCTTCCTCCACTTT.

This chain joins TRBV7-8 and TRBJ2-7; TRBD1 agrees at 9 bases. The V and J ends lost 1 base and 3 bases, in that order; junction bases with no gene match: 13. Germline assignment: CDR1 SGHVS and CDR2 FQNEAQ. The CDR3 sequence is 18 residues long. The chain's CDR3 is CASSLVTGGKGSRYEQYF. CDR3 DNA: TGTGCCAGCAGCTTAGTCACAGGGGGCAAGGGGAGTCGCTACGAGCAGTACTTC.

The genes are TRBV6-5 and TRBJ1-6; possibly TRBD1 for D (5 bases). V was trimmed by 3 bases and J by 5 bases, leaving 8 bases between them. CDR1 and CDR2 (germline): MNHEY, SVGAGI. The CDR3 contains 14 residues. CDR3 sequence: CASSYGADNSPLHF. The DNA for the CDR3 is TGTGCCAGCAGTTATGGGGCAGATAATTCACCCCTCCACTTT.

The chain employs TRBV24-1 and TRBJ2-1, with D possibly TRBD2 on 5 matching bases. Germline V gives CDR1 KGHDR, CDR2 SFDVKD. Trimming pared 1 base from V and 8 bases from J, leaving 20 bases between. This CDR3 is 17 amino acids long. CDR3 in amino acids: CATSDLSPGSSGYEQFF. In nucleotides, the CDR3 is TGTGCCACCAGTGATTTATCCCCGGGATCTTCCGGATATGAGCAGTTCTTC.

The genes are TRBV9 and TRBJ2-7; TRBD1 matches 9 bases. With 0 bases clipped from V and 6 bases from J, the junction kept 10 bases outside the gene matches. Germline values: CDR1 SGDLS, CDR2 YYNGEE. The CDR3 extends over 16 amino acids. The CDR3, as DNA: TGTGCCAGCAGCGTAGCCCCCGGGACAGGGATCCGCGAGCAGTACTTC. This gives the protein CASSVAPGTGIREQYF.

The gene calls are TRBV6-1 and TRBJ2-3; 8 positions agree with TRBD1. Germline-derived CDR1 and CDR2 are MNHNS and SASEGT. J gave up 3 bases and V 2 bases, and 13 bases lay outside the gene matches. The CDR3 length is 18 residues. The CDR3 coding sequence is TGTGCCAGCAGTGAACTTTCAGGGGGCGCGCGAATAACAGATACGCAGTATTTT. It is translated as CASSELSGGARITDTQYF.

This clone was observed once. CDR3 sequence reads: CAFNYGTAYSPLHF. CDR3 nucleotide sequence: TGTGCCTTCAACTACGGGACAGCTTATTCACCCCTCCACTTT. The genes are TRBV30 and TRBJ1-6; 7 bases align to TRBD1. V was clipped by 7 bases and J by 8 bases; unmatched bases: 11. The CDR3 runs to 14 residues. Germline-derived CDR1 and CDR2 are GTSNPN and SVGIG (reference sequence). Together with reference TRBV30 and TRBJ1-6, the CDR3 gives the full variable domain: SQTIHQWPATLVQPVGSPLSLECTVEGTSNPNLYWYRQAAGRGLQLLFYSVGIGQISSEVPQNLSASRPQDRQFILSSKKLLLSDSGFYLCAFNYGTAYSPLHFGNGTRLTVT.

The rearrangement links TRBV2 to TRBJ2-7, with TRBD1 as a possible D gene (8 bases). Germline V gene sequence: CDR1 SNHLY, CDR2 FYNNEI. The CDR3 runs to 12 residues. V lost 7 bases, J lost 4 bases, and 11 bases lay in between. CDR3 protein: CASKQGGYEQYF. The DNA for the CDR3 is TGTGCCAGCAAACAGGGGGGGTACGAGCAGTACTTC.

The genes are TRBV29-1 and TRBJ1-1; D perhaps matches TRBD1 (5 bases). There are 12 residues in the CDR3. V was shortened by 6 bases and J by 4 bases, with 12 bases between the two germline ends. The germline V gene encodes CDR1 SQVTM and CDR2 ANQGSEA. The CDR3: CSVTVGGTEAFF. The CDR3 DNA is TGCAGCGTGACGGTGGGGGGCACTGAAGCTTTCTTT.

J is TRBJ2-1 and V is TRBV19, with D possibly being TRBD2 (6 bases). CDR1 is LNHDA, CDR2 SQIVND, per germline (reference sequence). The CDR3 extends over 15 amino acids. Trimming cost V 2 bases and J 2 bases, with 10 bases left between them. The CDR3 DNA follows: TGTGCCAGTAGTATAAGGCGGGGCCCCTACAATGAGCAGTTCTTC. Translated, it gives CASSIRRGPYNEQFF.

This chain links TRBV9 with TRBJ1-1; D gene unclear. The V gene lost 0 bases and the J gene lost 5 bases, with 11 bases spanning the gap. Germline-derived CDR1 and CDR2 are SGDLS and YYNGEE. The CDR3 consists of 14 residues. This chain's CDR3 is CASSVAAGGTEAFF. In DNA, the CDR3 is TGTGCCAGCAGCGTAGCGGCGGGAGGGACTGAAGCTTTCTTT.

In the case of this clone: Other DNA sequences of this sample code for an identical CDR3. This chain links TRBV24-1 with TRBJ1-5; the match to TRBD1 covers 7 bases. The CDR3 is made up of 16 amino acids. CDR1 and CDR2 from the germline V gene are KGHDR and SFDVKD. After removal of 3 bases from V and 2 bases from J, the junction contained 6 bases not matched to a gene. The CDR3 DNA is TGTGCCACCAGTGATCCACGACAGGGCGGCAATCAGCCCCAGCATTTT. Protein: CATSDPRQGGNQPQHF.

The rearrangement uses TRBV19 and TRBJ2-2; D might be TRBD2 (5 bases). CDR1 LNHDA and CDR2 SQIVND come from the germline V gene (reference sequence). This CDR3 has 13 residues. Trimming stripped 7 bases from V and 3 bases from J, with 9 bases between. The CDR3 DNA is TGTGCCAGTACTCGGACTTACACCGGGGAGCTGTTTTTT. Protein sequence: CASTRTYTGELFF.